Sequencing of this TCR beta chain was carried out in a study of T cell repertoires in cytomegalovirus infection. Study results and limitations: Dominating the ex vivo response were HLA-C-restricted CMV-specific TCR beta clonotypes.

Comments on this clonotype: Antigen unknown.

V shed 0 bases and J shed 7 bases, with 10 bases lying between them. The CDR3 length is 15 residues. Germline V CDR1 and CDR2: MGHRA, YSYEKL. TCRdb redid the calling of the reads with MiXCR, one entry per CDR3 protein. The data hold 200,000 to 250,000 distinct CDR3 sequences, with over 20% observed a single time. Sample: CD8+ T cells from PBMCs. This chain links TRBV4-1 with TRBJ1-6; tentatively, D is TRBD1 (6 bases). The receptor was derived from a human donor in good health (CMV status not recorded). Some clones in this sample may be carry-over from other donors' samples. CDR3 protein: CASSQEPGVNSPLHF. The CDR3 coding sequence is TGCGCCAGCAGCCAAGAACCAGGGGTGAATTCACCCCTCCACTTT.